Many counts were recorded for the clone carrying this T cell receptor (beta chain). Its antigen is not identified. CDR3 length: 14 residues. The germline V gene has CDR1 SGDLS and CDR2 YYNGEE. Losses at the gene ends were 4 bases for V and 5 bases for J; bases not matched to a gene: 4. Exclusions: uncontrolled infection, other autoimmune disease, pregnancy, lactation. The diagnoses drew upon clinical symptoms, serum thyroxine and TRAb, thyroid ultrasound and orbital computed tomography. This sample stems from a study of T cells in Graves' hyperthyroidism and ophthalmopathy. Amplification of TCR beta CDR3 regions used RNA as the template. The HTBI set primed first-round TCR CDR3 RT-PCR. TCRdb passed the multiplex PCR reads through MiXCR, listing each CDR3 protein once. The top ten hold over 35% of the sample, which has around 370,000 distinct CDR3 sequences, around 20% seen once. Study-wide findings and caveats: Blood also contained most expanded thyroid clonotypes above 0.001. Using 13 V-J features, a model discriminated ophthalmopathy from stable hyperthyroidism.

This sequence was found in a young man with Graves' ophthalmopathy. The sample consisted of blood. The rearrangement uses TRBV9 and TRBJ1-5; TRBD1 matches 9 bases. DNA for the CDR3: TGTGCCAGCAGCCCAGGACAGGGGTATCAGCCCCAGCATTTT. Translation gives CASSPGQGYQPQHF.